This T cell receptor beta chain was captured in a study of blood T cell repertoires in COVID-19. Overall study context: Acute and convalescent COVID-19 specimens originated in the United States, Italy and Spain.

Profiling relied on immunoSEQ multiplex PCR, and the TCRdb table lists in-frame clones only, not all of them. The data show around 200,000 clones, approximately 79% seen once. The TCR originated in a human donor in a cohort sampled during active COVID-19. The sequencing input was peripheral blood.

CDR3 sequence reads: CASNFPGLDSGNTIYF. CDR3 DNA sequence: TGTGCCAGCAACTTTCCGGGACTGGACTCTGGAAACACCATATATTTT. The chain combines TRBV2 with TRBJ1-3, with D possibly being TRBD1 (5 bases). Looked up from germline, CDR1 is SNHLY and CDR2 is FYNNEI. V was clipped by 7 bases and J by 0 bases, with 16 bases between them. The CDR3 has 16 amino acids.